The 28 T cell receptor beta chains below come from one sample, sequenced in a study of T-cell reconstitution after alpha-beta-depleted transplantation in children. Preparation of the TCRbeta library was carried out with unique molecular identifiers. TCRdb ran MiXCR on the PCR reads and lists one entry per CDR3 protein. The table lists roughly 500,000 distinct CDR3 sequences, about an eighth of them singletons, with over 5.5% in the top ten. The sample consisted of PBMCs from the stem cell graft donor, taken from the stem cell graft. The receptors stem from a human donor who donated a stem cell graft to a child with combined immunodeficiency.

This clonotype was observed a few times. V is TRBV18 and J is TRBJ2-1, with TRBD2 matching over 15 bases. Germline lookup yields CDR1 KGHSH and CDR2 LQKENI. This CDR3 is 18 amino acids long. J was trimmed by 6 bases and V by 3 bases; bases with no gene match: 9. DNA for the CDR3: TGTGCCAGCTCACCGGGACTAGCGGGGGGTTCCCTCGGCAATGAGCAGTTCTTC. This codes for CASSPGLAGGSLGNEQFF.

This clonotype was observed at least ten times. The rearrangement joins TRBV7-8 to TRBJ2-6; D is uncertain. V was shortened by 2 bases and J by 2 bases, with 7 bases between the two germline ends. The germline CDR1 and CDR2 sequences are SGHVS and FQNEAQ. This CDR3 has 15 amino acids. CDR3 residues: CASSLFGPGANVLTF. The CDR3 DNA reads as TGTGCCAGCAGCTTATTTGGCCCTGGGGCCAACGTCCTGACTTTC.

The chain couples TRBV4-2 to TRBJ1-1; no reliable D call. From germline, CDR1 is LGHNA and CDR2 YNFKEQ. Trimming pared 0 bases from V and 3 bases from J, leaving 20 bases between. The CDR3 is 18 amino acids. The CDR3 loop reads CASSQDEGGGPMDTEAFF. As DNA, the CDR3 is TGTGCCAGCAGCCAAGACGAGGGCGGAGGGCCGATGGACACTGAAGCTTTCTTT.

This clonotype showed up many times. The CDR3 DNA reads TGTGCCAGCAGTTTGGTTAGCTCGGAGACCCAGTACTTC. Amino acid sequence: CASSLVSSETQYF. The V and J genes are TRBV12-3 or TRBV12-4 and TRBJ2-5; unclear D gene. Trimming cost V 3 bases and J 5 bases, with 10 bases left between them. The CDR3 length is 13 residues.

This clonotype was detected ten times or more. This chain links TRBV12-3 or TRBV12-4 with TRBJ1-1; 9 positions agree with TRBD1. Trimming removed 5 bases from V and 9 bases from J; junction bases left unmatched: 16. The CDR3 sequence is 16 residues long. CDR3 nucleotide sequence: TGTGCCAGCAGTGGACCCGGGACAGGGCCATGGGGGCAAGCTTTCTTT. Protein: CASSGPGTGPWGQAFF.

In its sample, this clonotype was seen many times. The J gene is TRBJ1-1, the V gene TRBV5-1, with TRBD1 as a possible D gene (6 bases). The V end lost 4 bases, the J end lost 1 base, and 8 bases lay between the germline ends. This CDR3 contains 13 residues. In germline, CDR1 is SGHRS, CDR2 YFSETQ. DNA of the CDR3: TGCGCCAGCAGCCGGACAGAGAACACTGAAGCTTTCTTT. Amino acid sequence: CASSRTENTEAFF.

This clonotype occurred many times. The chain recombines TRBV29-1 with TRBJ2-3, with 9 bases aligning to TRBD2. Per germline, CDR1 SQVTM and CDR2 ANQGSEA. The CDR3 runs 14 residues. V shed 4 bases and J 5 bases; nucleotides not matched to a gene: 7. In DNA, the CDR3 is TGCAGCGTTGTGGAGCGGGAGGTTGGAGATACGCAGTATTTT. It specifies CSVVEREVGDTQYF.

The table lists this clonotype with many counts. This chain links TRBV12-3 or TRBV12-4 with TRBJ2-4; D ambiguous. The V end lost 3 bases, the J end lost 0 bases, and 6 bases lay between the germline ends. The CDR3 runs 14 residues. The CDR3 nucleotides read TGTGCCAGCAGTTTCGAGTTAGCCAAAAACATTCAGTACTTC. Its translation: CASSFELAKNIQYF.

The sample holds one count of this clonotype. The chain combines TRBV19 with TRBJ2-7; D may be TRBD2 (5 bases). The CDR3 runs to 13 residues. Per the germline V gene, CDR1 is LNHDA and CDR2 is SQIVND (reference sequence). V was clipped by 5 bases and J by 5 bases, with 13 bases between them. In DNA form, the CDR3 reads TGTGCCAGTAGTGGGCTAGCCGGGCACGAGCAGTACTTC. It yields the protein CASSGLAGHEQYF.

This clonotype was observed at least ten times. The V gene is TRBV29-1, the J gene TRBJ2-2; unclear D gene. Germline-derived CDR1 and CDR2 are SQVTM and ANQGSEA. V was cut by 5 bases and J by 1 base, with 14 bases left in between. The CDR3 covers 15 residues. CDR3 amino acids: CSVTDGTLNTGELFF. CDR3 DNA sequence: TGCAGCGTTACCGACGGCACCCTGAACACCGGGGAGCTGTTTTTT.

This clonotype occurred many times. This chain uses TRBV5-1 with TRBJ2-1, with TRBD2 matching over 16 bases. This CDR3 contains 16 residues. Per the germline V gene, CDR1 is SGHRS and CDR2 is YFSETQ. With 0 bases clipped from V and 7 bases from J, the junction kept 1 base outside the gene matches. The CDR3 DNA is TGCGCCAGCAGCTTGGTGGGACTAGCGGGAGGGAATGAGCAGTTCTTC. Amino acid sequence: CASSLVGLAGGNEQFF.

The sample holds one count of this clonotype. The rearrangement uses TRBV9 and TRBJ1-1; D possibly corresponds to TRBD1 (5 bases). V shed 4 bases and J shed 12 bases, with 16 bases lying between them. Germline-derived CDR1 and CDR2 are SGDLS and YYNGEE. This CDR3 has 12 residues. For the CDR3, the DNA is TGTGCCAGCAGCTCGGGGGAGTCGGAACCTTTCTTT. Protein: CASSSGESEPFF.

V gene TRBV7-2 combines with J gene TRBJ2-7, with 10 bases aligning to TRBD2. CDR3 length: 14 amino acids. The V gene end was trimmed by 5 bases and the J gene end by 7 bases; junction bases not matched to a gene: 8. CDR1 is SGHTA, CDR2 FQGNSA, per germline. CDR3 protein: CASSKGLAIGEQYF. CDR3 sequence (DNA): TGTGCCAGCAGCAAGGGACTAGCGATAGGGGAGCAGTACTTC.

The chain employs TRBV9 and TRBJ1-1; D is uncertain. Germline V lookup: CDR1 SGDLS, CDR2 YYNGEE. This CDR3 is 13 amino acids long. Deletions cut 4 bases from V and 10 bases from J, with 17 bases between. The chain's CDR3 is CASSPIEADRAFF. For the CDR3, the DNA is TGTGCCAGCAGCCCCATCGAGGCAGATAGAGCTTTCTTT.

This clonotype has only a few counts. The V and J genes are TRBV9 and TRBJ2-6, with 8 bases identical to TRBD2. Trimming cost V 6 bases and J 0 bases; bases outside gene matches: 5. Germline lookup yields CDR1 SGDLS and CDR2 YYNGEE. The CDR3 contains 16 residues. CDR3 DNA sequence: TGTGCCAGCACCCGGGGGGGGAGCTCTGGGGCCAACGTCCTGACTTTC. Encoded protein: CASTRGGSSGANVLTF.

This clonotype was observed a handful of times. DNA of the CDR3: TGTGCCAGCAGCTCGGACTACAGCTACGAGCAGTACTTC. It encodes CASSSDYSYEQYF. The rearrangement uses TRBV12-3 or TRBV12-4 and TRBJ2-7, with a tentative D call TRBD2 (6 bases). This CDR3 has 13 residues. Trimming removed 6 bases from V and 3 bases from J, with 12 bases in between.

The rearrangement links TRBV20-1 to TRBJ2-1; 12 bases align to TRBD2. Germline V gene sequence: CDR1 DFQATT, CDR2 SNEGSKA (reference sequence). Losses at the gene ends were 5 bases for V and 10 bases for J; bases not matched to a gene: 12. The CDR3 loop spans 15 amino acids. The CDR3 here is CSARGPSGRAGEQFF. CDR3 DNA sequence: TGCAGTGCTCGTGGCCCTAGCGGGAGGGCCGGAGAGCAGTTCTTC.

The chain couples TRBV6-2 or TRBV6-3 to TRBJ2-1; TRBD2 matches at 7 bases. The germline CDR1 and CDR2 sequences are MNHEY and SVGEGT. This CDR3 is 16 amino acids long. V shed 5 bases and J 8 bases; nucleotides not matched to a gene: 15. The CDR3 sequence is CASSGPRGSFKDEQFF. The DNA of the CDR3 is TGTGCCAGCAGTGGACCGCGGGGGTCATTCAAGGATGAGCAGTTCTTC.

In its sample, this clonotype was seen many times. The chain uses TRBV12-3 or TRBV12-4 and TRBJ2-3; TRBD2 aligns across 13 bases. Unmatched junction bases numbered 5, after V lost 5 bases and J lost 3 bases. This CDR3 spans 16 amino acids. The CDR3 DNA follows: TGTGCCAGCAGTAAAGGGACTAGCGGGGCTACAGATACGCAGTATTTT. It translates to CASSKGTSGATDTQYF.

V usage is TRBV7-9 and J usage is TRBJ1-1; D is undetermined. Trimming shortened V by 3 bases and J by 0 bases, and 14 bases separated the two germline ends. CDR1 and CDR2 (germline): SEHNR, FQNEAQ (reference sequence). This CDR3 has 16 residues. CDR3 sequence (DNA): TGTGCCAGCAGCTTCGGAGGGATTCCTCTGAACACTGAAGCTTTCTTT. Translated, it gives CASSFGGIPLNTEAFF.

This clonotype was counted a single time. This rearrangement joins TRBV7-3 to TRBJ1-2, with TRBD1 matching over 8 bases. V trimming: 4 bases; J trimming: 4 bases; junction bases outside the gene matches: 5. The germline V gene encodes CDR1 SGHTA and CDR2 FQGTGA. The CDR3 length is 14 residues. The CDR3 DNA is TGTGCCAGCAGCTCTACAGGGGGGCCCTATGGCTACACCTTC. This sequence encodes CASSSTGGPYGYTF.

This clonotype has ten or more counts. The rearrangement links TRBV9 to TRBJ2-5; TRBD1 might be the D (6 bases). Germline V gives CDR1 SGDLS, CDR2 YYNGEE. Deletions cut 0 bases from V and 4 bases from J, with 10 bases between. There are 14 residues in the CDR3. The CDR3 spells CASSVDRASETQYF. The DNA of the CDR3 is TGTGCCAGCAGCGTAGACAGGGCCTCAGAGACCCAGTACTTC.

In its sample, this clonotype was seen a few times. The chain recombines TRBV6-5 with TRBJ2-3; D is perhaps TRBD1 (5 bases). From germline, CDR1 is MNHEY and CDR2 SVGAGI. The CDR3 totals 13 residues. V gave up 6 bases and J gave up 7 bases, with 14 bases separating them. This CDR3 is CASSFSTGYTQYF. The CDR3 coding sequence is TGTGCCAGCAGCTTCTCCACAGGATATACGCAGTATTTT.

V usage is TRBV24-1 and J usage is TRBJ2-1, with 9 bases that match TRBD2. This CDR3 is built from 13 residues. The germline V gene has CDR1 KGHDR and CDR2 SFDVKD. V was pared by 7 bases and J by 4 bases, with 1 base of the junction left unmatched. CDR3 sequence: CATRSGRYNEQFF. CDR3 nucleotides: TGTGCCACCAGGAGCGGGAGGTACAATGAGCAGTTCTTC.

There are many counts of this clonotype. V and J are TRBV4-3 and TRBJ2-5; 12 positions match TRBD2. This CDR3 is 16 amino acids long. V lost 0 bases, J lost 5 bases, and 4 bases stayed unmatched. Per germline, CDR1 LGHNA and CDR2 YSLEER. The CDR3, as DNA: TGCGCCAGCAGCCAAGATTCCACTAGCGGGGGGGAGACCCAGTACTTC. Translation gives CASSQDSTSGGETQYF.

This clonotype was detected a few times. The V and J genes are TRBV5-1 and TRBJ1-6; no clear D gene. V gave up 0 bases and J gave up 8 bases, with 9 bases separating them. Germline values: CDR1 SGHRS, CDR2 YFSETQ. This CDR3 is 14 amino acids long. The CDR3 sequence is CASSLGRVDSPLHF. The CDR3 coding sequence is TGCGCCAGCAGCTTGGGAAGGGTAGATTCACCCCTCCACTTT.

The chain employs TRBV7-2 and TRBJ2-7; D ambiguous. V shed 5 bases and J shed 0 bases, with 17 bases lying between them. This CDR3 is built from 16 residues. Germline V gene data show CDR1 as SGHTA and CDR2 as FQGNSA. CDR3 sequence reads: CASSPRAQRPSYEQYF. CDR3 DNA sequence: TGTGCCAGCAGCCCAAGGGCACAGCGACCCTCCTACGAGCAGTACTTC.

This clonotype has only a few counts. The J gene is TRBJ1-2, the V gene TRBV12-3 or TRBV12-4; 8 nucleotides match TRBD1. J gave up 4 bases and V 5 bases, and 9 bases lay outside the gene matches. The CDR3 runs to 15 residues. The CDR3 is CASSRQGRFVYGYTF. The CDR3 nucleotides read TGTGCCAGCAGTCGACAGGGGCGCTTCGTCTATGGCTACACCTTC.